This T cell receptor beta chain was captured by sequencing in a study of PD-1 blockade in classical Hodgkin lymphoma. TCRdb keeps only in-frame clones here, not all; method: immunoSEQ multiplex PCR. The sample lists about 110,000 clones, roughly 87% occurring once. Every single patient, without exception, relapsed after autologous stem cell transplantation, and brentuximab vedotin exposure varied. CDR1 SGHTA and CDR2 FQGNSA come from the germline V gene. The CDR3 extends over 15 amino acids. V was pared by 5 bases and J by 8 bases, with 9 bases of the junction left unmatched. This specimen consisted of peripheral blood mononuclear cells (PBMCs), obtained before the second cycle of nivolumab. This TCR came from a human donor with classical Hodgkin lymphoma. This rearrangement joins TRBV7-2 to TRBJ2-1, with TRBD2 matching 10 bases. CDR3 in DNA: TGTGCCAGCAGCCCTCAGGGACTAGCGAGCGATGAGCAGTTCTTC. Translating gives CASSPQGLASDEQFF.